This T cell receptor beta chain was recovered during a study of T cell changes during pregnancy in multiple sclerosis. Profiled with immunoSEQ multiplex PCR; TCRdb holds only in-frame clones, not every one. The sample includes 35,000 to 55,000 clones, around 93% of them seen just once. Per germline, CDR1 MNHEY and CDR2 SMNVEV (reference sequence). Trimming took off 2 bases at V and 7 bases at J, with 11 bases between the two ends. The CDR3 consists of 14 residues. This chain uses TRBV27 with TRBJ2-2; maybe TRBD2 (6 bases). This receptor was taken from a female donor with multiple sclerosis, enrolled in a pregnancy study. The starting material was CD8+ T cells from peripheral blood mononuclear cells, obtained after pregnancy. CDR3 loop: CASSLGGVGGELFF. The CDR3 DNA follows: TGTGCCAGCAGTTTAGGAGGGGTTGGCGGGGAGCTGTTTTTT.